The 30 T cell receptor beta chains listed next were all sequenced from one sample in a study of cytomegalovirus exposure and HLA in healthy donors (dated by TCRdb to 2015 to 2018). The protocol used for the library was the immunoSEQ multiplex PCR assay. For the multiplex PCR, a mixture combining 60 forward primers for TCR Vbeta segments and 13 reverse primers for TCR Jbeta segments was used. TCRdb obtained this table from immuneACCESS and retained in-frame rearrangements with V and J assigned. These tables miss some clones; where compared with another copy, unresolved V genes account for less than half of the shortfall, and the remainder is unexplained. This sample comprises around 150,000 clones, around three quarters of them detected only once. 0.9% to 1.1% of the sample is in the top ten clones. The source material was PBMCs. All receptors derive from a woman aged 35 to 49 in good health and CMV-seronegative.

This CDR3 is CASRSSRLHTGELFF. CDR3 DNA: TGTGCCAGCCGGTCTTCCAGGCTTCATACCGGGGAGCTGTTTTTT. The rearrangement uses TRBV6-5 and TRBJ2-2, with D unclear. The CDR3 length is 15 residues. V was cut by 8 bases and J by 5 bases, with 18 bases left in between. Germline loops: CDR1 MNHEY, CDR2 SVGAGI.

The V call is TRBV30, the J call TRBJ1-5; 8 positions agree with TRBD1. V lost 0 bases and J lost 6; bases outside the gene matches: 4. CDR1 and CDR2 (germline): GTSNPN, SVGIG (reference sequence). The CDR3 loop spans 14 amino acids. Here the CDR3 DNA reads TGTGCCTGGAGTGTAGACAGGGGCGGTCAGCCCCAGCATTTT. It translates to CAWSVDRGGQPQHF. Based on the CDR3 plus reference TRBV30 and TRBJ1-5, the full variable domain is SQTIHQWPATLVQPVGSPLSLECTVEGTSNPNLYWYRQAAGRGLQLLFYSVGIGQISSEVPQNLSASRPQDRQFILSSKKLLLSDSGFYLCAWSVDRGGQPQHFGDGTRLSIL.

The chain joins TRBV6-1 to TRBJ1-1; D remains ambiguous. The V gene lost 7 bases and the J gene lost 6 bases, with 9 bases spanning the gap. Germline V gives CDR1 MNHNS, CDR2 SASEGT. CDR3 length: 11 amino acids. The CDR3 loop reads CASIEGAEAFF. The CDR3 coding sequence is TGTGCCAGCATTGAGGGAGCTGAAGCTTTCTTT.

This chain connects TRBV4-2 to TRBJ2-1, with a tentative D call TRBD2 (6 bases). V gave up 4 bases and J gave up 2 bases, with 12 bases separating them. The CDR3 runs 15 residues. The germline gives CDR1 LGHNA, CDR2 YNFKEQ. The CDR3 DNA sequence: TGTGCCAGCAGCCCTCAGACGGGGGCCTACAATGAGCAGTTCTTC. Translating gives CASSPQTGAYNEQFF.

V is TRBV2 and J is TRBJ1-2; D possibly corresponds to TRBD1 (5 bases). The V end was cut by 1 base, the J end by 8 bases, with 14 bases between. Germline CDR1 SNHLY, CDR2 FYNNEI. This CDR3 comprises 14 residues. The CDR3 spells CASSEGGSIAGYTF. Here the CDR3 DNA reads TGTGCCAGCAGTGAAGGGGGCTCGATCGCGGGCTACACCTTC.

This chain connects TRBV30 to TRBJ1-1; no reliable D call. CDR3 length: 10 residues. Trimming removed 5 bases from V and 5 bases from J, with 6 bases in between. Germline V gives CDR1 GTSNPN, CDR2 SVGIG (reference sequence). The CDR3 loop reads CAWGGTEAFF. The CDR3 DNA reads as TGTGCCTGGGGAGGAACTGAAGCTTTCTTT.

This chain connects TRBV5-8 to TRBJ2-5, with D maybe TRBD1 (6 bases). Germline CDR1 SGHTS, CDR2 YDEGEE. The CDR3 consists of 15 residues. V lost 0 bases and J lost 5, with 14 bases in between. The CDR3 sequence is CASSLEGRGWETQYF. The CDR3 coding sequence is TGTGCCAGCAGCTTGGAGGGCAGGGGCTGGGAGACCCAGTACTTC. Together with reference TRBV5-8 and TRBJ2-5, the CDR3 gives the full variable domain: EAGVTQSPTHLIKTRGQQATLRCSPISGHTSVYWYQQALGLGLQFLLWYDEGEERNRGNFPPRFSGRQFPNYSSELNVNALELEDSALYLCASSLEGRGWETQYFGPGTRLLVL.

The V gene is TRBV2, the J gene TRBJ1-4; 9 nucleotides agree with TRBD1. The germline V gene has CDR1 SNHLY and CDR2 FYNNEI. Trimming took 6 bases from V and 7 from J; bases not matched to a gene: 12. This CDR3 has 16 residues. CDR3 amino acids: CASSYTVGTGSEKLFF. The CDR3 DNA reads TGTGCCAGCAGCTACACAGTCGGGACAGGGAGTGAAAAACTGTTTTTT.

This clone occurred a few times. The rearrangement uses TRBV6-1 and TRBJ1-1, with D unresolved. The CDR3 loop spans 17 amino acids. Germline CDR1 reads MNHNS; CDR2 reads SASEGT. Trimming stripped 3 bases from V and 0 bases from J, with 17 bases between. The chain's CDR3 is CASSDGGLVVMNTEAFF. Written as DNA, the CDR3 is TGTGCCAGCAGTGACGGAGGGCTGGTGGTTATGAACACTGAAGCTTTCTTT.

The chain couples TRBV19 to TRBJ2-1, with 10 bases matching TRBD2. Germline CDR1 and CDR2: LNHDA and SQIVND (reference sequence). The length of the CDR3 is 15 residues. The ends lost 8 bases at V and 0 bases at J; junction bases unmatched: 4. The CDR3 nucleotides are TGTGCCAGTCAAATAGCGGGAGGCTCCTACAATGAGCAGTTCTTC. This encodes CASQIAGGSYNEQFF.

V usage is TRBV11-2 and J usage is TRBJ2-1; D may be TRBD2 (6 bases). The CDR3 is made up of 14 amino acids. The germline V gene encodes CDR1 SGHAT and CDR2 FQNNGV. V lost 5 bases, J lost 4 bases, and 12 bases lay in between. In nucleotides, the CDR3 is TGTGCCAGCAGCCGAGCACTAGCTTACAATGAGCAGTTCTTC. Translated, it gives CASSRALAYNEQFF.

The chain has TRBV10-3 and TRBJ1-1, with 7 bases aligning to TRBD1. This CDR3 has 13 residues. The germline V gene encodes CDR1 ENHRY and CDR2 SYGVKD. V dropped 11 bases and J dropped 3; count of bases not matched to a gene: 9. The CDR3: CAVHRGRDTEAFF. CDR3 DNA: TGTGCCGTACACAGGGGCAGGGACACTGAAGCTTTCTTT.

J is TRBJ2-2 and V is TRBV4-1, with 8 bases lining up with TRBD2. This CDR3 has 18 amino acids. Trimming removed 7 bases from V and 1 base from J; junction bases left unmatched: 14. The germline gives CDR1 MGHRA, CDR2 YSYEKL. CDR3 region: CASMRDLNAGGNTGELFF. The CDR3 DNA reads TGCGCCAGCATGAGGGACCTCAACGCGGGAGGGAACACCGGGGAGCTGTTTTTT.

This clone was picked up a small number of times. J is TRBJ2-3 and V is TRBV30; TRBD1 might be the D (6 bases). Germline lookup yields CDR1 GTSNPN and CDR2 SVGIG (reference sequence). The CDR3 is 14 residues long. The V end was cut by 4 bases, the J end by 1 base, with 12 bases between. CDR3 sequence reads: CAWTRGLGTDTQYF. DNA of the CDR3: TGTGCCTGGACCAGGGGTCTGGGCACAGATACGCAGTATTTT.

In this sample, this clone turned up once. The V call is TRBV27, the J call TRBJ2-1, with 9 nucleotides matching TRBD1. The CDR3 sequence is 15 residues long. The germline gives CDR1 MNHEY, CDR2 SMNVEV (reference sequence). V shed 3 bases and J 12 bases; nucleotides not matched to a gene: 12. CDR3 coding DNA: TGTGCCAGCAGTTTCCCGGGACAGGGAACAATCGGGCAGTTCTTC. This gives the protein CASSFPGQGTIGQFF.

This chain's CDR3 is CASSTPTMASWNTEAFF. CDR3 sequence (DNA): TGTGCCAGCAGCACCCCGACAATGGCAAGCTGGAACACTGAAGCTTTCTTT. The rearrangement links TRBV7-9 to TRBJ1-1; D is ambiguous. Germline V CDR1 and CDR2: SEHNR, FQNEAQ (reference sequence). The CDR3 covers 17 residues. Between the trimmed V and J ends, which lost 5 bases and 1 base, there was a span of 20 bases.

The V gene is TRBV5-1, the J gene TRBJ2-1, with TRBD1 matching over 9 bases. CDR1 is SGHRS and CDR2 is YFSETQ in the germline V gene. CDR3 size: 14 residues. V shed 7 bases and J 8 bases; nucleotides not matched to a gene: 10. The CDR3, as DNA: TGCGCCAGCGGCCTACAGGGGGCTGAGGATGAGCAGTTCTTC. The encoded protein is CASGLQGAEDEQFF.

The rearrangement links TRBV7-2 to TRBJ2-1; 10 positions agree with TRBD2. V lost 5 bases and J lost 8; bases outside the gene matches: 12. The CDR3 spans 16 residues. Germline V CDR1 and CDR2: SGHTA, FQGNSA. In DNA form, the CDR3 reads TGTGCCAGCAGCATAAATACGGGACTAGCGCTCGATGAGCAGTTCTTC. It is translated as CASSINTGLALDEQFF.

Worth noting for this clone: An end of the junction does not agree with germline; a read error may underlie this. Other nucleotide sequences from this sample produce the same CDR3. The chain is built from TRBV30 and TRBJ1-1, with a possible D match to TRBD1 (5 bases). The CDR3 is 12 amino acids. Germline CDR1 GTSNPN, CDR2 SVGIG (reference sequence). CDR3 in amino acids: CAWIRGNTEAFF. CDR3 nucleotide sequence: TGCGCCTGGATTAGGGGGAACACTGAAGCTTTCTTT.

The CDR3 here is CASSGAGPSYEQYF. In DNA form, the CDR3 reads TGTGCCAGCAGCGGTGCAGGGCCCTCCTACGAGCAGTACTTC. The V and J genes are TRBV7-9 and TRBJ2-7; D is perhaps TRBD1 (5 bases). The V gene lost 5 bases and the J gene lost 0 bases, with 11 bases spanning the gap. Germline CDR1 SEHNR, CDR2 FQNEAQ (reference sequence). This CDR3 contains 14 residues.

The chain couples TRBV7-3 to TRBJ2-1; a possible D gene is TRBD2 (5 bases). This CDR3 contains 17 residues. Germline V CDR1 and CDR2: SGHTA, FQGTGA. Trimming stripped 7 bases from V and 0 bases from J, with 19 bases between. CDR3 sequence: CASTDTKTGSSYNEQFF. The CDR3, as DNA: TGTGCCAGCACAGATACTAAGACTGGGAGCTCCTACAATGAGCAGTTCTTC.

About this clone itself: One end of the junction fails to match germline, which may point to a read error. This chain connects TRBV7-7 to TRBJ2-2, with 8 bases fitting TRBD2. Germline assignment: CDR1 SSHAT and CDR2 FNYEAQ (reference sequence). This CDR3 is built from 17 residues. CDR3 residues: CASSLAASGGPSGELFF. The CDR3 region has the DNA TGTGCTAGCAGCTTAGCGGCGTCGGGAGGGCCCTCCGGGGAGCTGTTTTTT.

Worth noting for this clone: The sample carries other DNA sequences with the same CDR3. As DNA, the CDR3 is TGTGCCAGCAGCTTACAGGAAAACACTGAAGCTTTCTTT. This encodes CASSLQENTEAFF. This sequence joins TRBV7-3 and TRBJ1-1; D ambiguous. The germline CDR1 and CDR2 sequences are SGHTA and FQGTGA. This CDR3 region has 13 residues. V was shortened by 2 bases and J by 2 bases, with 6 bases between the two germline ends.

The CDR3 DNA sequence: TGTGCCACCAGCAGAGATCCCAGAGCAGGTGGCTACACCTTC. Its protein product is CATSRDPRAGGYTF. The chain links TRBV15 to TRBJ1-2; D unresolved. Trimming took 0 bases from V and 7 from J, leaving 12 bases between them. The CDR3 consists of 14 residues. The germline gives CDR1 LNHNV, CDR2 YYDKDF (reference sequence).

The gene calls are TRBV5-1 and TRBJ2-1; 7 bases are shared with TRBD2. J gave up 6 bases and V 0 bases, and 6 bases lay outside the gene matches. The CDR3 covers 15 residues. Germline V CDR1 and CDR2: SGHRS, YFSETQ. The CDR3 reads CASSLGAGASNEQFF. DNA for the CDR3: TGCGCCAGCAGCTTGGGCGCGGGAGCGTCCAATGAGCAGTTCTTC.

The CDR3 protein is CASSLEGQGALGLHF. The CDR3 bases are TGCGCCAGCAGCTTGGAGGGGCAGGGGGCGCTTGGCCTCCACTTT. The chain combines TRBV5-1 with TRBJ1-6; TRBD1 matches at 8 bases. Germline assignment: CDR1 SGHRS and CDR2 YFSETQ. This CDR3 comprises 15 residues. Trimming removed 0 bases from V and 15 bases from J; junction bases left unmatched: 11.

The V call is TRBV15, the J call TRBJ2-5; D perhaps matches TRBD2 (5 bases). Per the germline V gene, CDR1 is LNHNV and CDR2 is YYDKDF (reference sequence). CDR3 length: 16 amino acids. V was trimmed by 0 bases and J by 5 bases, leaving 16 bases between them. CDR3 DNA sequence: TGTGCCACCAGCAGAGAGGGTCGCGCGGGCCCGGAGACCCAGTACTTC. It translates to CATSREGRAGPETQYF.

The J gene is TRBJ2-6, the V gene TRBV2; the D is unclear. CDR3 length: 15 residues. The V end lost 8 bases, the J end lost 0 bases, and 11 bases lay between the germline ends. CDR1 SNHLY and CDR2 FYNNEI come from the germline V gene. The DNA of the CDR3 is TGTGCCAGCGTCCCCTTGTTCTCTGGGGCCAACGTCCTGACTTTC. Protein: CASVPLFSGANVLTF.

The chain employs TRBV25-1 and TRBJ1-2; the D is unclear. V dropped 6 bases and J dropped 3 bases, with 14 bases sitting between them. Per the germline V gene, CDR1 is MGHDK and CDR2 is SYGVNS. CDR3 length: 14 residues. DNA for the CDR3: TGTGCCAGCAGGGGAGCCGGGAGCCACTATGGCTACACCTTC. Its protein product is CASRGAGSHYGYTF.

This chain joins TRBV2 and TRBJ2-5, with a possible D match to TRBD1 (6 bases). Trimming took 4 bases from V and 9 from J, leaving 15 bases between them. The CDR3 totals 13 residues. The germline V gene encodes CDR1 SNHLY and CDR2 FYNNEI. CDR3 in amino acids: CASSAGDKSSQYF. CDR3 DNA: TGTGCCAGCAGTGCAGGGGATAAAAGCTCCCAGTACTTC.